The TCR beta chain under discussion was sequenced for a study of control samples from healthy donors and cancer patients. TCRdb's copy holds only in-frame clones and misses some; the assay was immunoSEQ multiplex PCR. The sample consists of 150,000 to 200,000 clones, roughly 95% of them appearing once. Germline V CDR1 and CDR2: LNHDA, SQIVND (reference sequence). V was trimmed by 5 bases and J by 5 bases, leaving 10 bases between them. The CDR3 extends over 13 amino acids. The clonotype was recovered from a woman aged 25-40 years in good health. The V call is TRBV19, the J call TRBJ1-5, with TRBD1 as a possible D gene (5 bases). Material: blood. CDR3 sequence reads: CASSFWGDQPQHF. The CDR3 DNA reads TGTGCCAGTAGTTTCTGGGGGGATCAGCCCCAGCATTTT.